This TCR beta chain stems from a study of blood T cell repertoires in COVID-19 (dated by TCRdb to the early 2020s). Some background on the complete study: Samples from collaborators originated in the United States, Italy and Spain and spanned both the acute and convalescent phases of COVID-19. Sample metadata almost always included a de-identified subject ID, COVID-19 status, age in years and sex. The samples were drawn from the first 160 participants of the ongoing ImmuneRACE study and from 1,254 subjects provided by 6 global collaborators. Deeply sampled blood TCRbeta repertoires from subjects exposed to, actively infected with, or recovered from COVID-19 were included in the dataset. The material from the prospective study consisted of cDNA or gDNA derived from T cells, B-cell-depleted T cells, or PBMCs. HLA class I and class II types, where available, came from metadata supplied by the sample provider rather than from assay-based typing. The repertoires were made available in a free public database intended to serve as a resource for research on the immune response to SARS-CoV-2. Broader findings and caveats from the paper: How much clinical and demographic metadata was included differed by source and by participant, and the metadata was provided uncurated.

The immunoSEQ Assay, a bias-controlled multiplex PCR, was used to amplify TCRbeta CDR3 regions from genomic DNA. On the authors' methods: The number of nucleated cells in each sample was estimated from the amplification of reference gene primers within the assay. To quantify the absolute abundance of each unique TCRbeta CDR3 rearrangement, sequence reads were collapsed and filtered. For each sample, productive Simpson clonality was calculated by taking the square root of Simpson's diversity index across productive rearrangements. TCRdb holds this immuneACCESS table with in-frame rearrangements only. Some clones are missing; in checked studies, unresolved V genes explain under half, and the rest has no known cause. The V and J calls and clone size are taken from that table; D and trimming were inferred from the DNA. In all, the sample holds tens of thousands of clones, and 70% to 90% of those were seen once. About 2.7% of the sample is in the top ten clones.

Based on the germline V gene (reference sequence), the CDR1 and CDR2 sequences are MNHNY and SVGAGI. V ends up 6 bases short and J 3 bases short, with an unmatched junction base count of 5. The CDR3 goes from the cysteine to the phenylalanine over 13 residues. Only CDR3 DNA is held: 39 bases, read in frame from base 1. This clone was detected once. The antigen this receptor binds is unknown. Base qualities are not recorded, but no much larger clone differs from it by a single base. Collaborating institutions collected whole blood in K2EDTA tubes following their own protocols. For TCRbeta analysis, collaborator samples were shipped as frozen whole blood, as isolated PBMCs, or as DNA extracted from either sample type.

This TCR was sampled from an elderly woman with acute or convalescent COVID-19. This receptor chain uses TRBV6-6 and TRBJ2-7, with 7 bases in between that match TRBD1. The sequenced sample consisted of peripheral blood. The CDR3 amino acid sequence is: CASSPGQFYEQYF. In nucleotides, the sequence is TGTGCCAGCAGCCCGGGACAGTTCTACGAGCAGTACTTC.